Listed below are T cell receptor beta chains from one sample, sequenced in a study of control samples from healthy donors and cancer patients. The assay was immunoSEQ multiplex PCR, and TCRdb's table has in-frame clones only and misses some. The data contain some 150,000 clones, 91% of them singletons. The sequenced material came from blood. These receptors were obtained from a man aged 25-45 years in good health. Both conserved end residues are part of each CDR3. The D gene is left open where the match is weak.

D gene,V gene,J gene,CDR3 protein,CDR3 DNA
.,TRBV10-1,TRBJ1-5,CAILKVAQHF,TGCGCCATTCTTAAGGTGGCCCAGCATTTT
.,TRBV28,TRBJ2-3,CASSMEDTQYF,TGTGCCAGCAGCATGGAAGATACGCAGTATTTT
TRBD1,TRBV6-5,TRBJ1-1,CASTPQGESTEAFF,TGTGCCAGCACTCCTCAGGGGGAGAGCACTGAAGCTTTCTTT
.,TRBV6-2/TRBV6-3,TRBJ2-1,CASSYSVNYNEQFF,TGTGCCAGCAGTTACTCGGTCAACTACAATGAGCAGTTCTTC
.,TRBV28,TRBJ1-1,CASMGDTEAFF,TGTGCCAGCATGGGGGACACTGAAGCTTTCTTT
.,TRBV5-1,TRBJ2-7,CASSLQQGRTYEQYF,TGCGCCAGCAGCTTGCAACAGGGTAGGACCTACGAGCAGTACTTC
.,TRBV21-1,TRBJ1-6,CASSQRSRLDSPLHF,TGTGCCAGCAGCCAGAGGTCCCGTTTGGATTCACCCCTCCACTTT
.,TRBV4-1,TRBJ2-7,CASSQGTEPSYEQYF,TGCGCCAGCAGCCAAGGGACAGAACCTTCTTACGAGCAGTACTTC
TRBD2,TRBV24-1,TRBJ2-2,CATSDFLGQGGAGELFF,TGTGCCACCAGTGATTTTTTGGGGCAGGGAGGGGCCGGGGAGCTGTTTTTT
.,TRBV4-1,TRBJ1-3,CASSQVTSAGNTIYF,TGCGCCAGCAGCCAAGTCACCAGTGCTGGAAACACCATATATTTT
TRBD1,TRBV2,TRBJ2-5,CASSEVGQGGETQYF,TGTGCCAGCAGTGAAGTCGGACAGGGGGGGGAGACCCAGTACTTC
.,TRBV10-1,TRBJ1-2,CASSESGSSEYTF,TGCGCCAGCAGTGAGTCGGGCAGTTCGGAATACACCTTC
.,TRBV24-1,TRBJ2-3,CATSPLPSVGGDTQYF,TGTGCCACCAGTCCCCTGCCTAGCGTGGGAGGAGATACGCAGTATTTT